This TCR beta chain was profiled in a study of cytomegalovirus exposure and HLA in healthy donors. Regarding the study as a whole: In an earlier analysis, about 87% or about 30%: the productive usage of most TCR beta V segments.

Concerning this clone itself: The antigen remains undetermined.

The PCR was carried out with 60 Vbeta primers and 13 Jbeta primers. TCRdb keeps only in-frame clones here, not all; method: immunoSEQ multiplex PCR. The sample comprises 97,000 or so clones, approximately 71% of which are singletons, and roughly 9.3% rests with the top ten. This CDR3 contains 13 residues. Per germline, CDR1 SGHRS and CDR2 YFSETQ. V was cut by 6 bases and J by 6 bases, with 15 bases left in between. Sequenced sample: PBMCs. V usage is TRBV5-1 and J usage is TRBJ1-2, with D possibly TRBD1 on 6 matching bases. This sequence was found in a male donor in good health and CMV-seropositive. For the CDR3, the DNA is TGCGCCAGCACCACAGGGTACGCGGATGGCTACACCTTC. Its protein is CASTTGYADGYTF.